The 15 T cell receptor beta chains below all came from one sample that was sequenced in a study of shared clonotypes between healthy human individuals. The assay was immunoSEQ multiplex PCR, and TCRdb's table has in-frame clones only and misses some. The sample consists of about 2.4 million clones, 90% to 95% of them appearing once. Material: naive CD4+ T cells sorted from blood. Subset: CD45RA+ positively selected. These receptor sequences come from a man aged 18 to 35 in good health.

This sequence joins TRBV2 and TRBJ1-4; 8 nucleotides align to TRBD1. Germline V CDR1 and CDR2: SNHLY, FYNNEI. With V trimmed by 7 bases and J by 6 bases, 4 bases remained unmatched. This CDR3 has 13 amino acids. The CDR3 reads CASTGTGHEKLFF. CDR3 nucleotide sequence: TGTGCCAGCACAGGGACAGGTCATGAAAAACTGTTTTTT.

V and J are TRBV11-2 and TRBJ2-6; D not certain. Germline V gene data show CDR1 as SGHAT and CDR2 as FQNNGV. Trimming took 6 bases from V and 1 from J, leaving 4 bases between them. CDR3 length: 13 amino acids. The CDR3 protein is CASRSSGANVLTF. The CDR3 DNA follows: TGTGCCAGCAGATCGTCTGGGGCCAACGTCCTGACTTTC.

This chain uses TRBV19 with TRBJ2-1; maybe TRBD1 (6 bases). This CDR3 region has 16 residues. Trimming removed 1 base from V and 0 bases from J, with 10 bases in between. The germline V gene has CDR1 LNHDA and CDR2 SQIVND (reference sequence). The CDR3 here is CASSIGAGVSYNEQFF. The CDR3 DNA is TGTGCCAGTAGTATAGGGGCAGGGGTCTCCTACAATGAGCAGTTCTTC.

V gene TRBV7-9 combines with J gene TRBJ1-3, with D hard to call. The CDR3 is 16 residues long. Germline-derived CDR1 and CDR2 are SEHNR and FQNEAQ (reference sequence). The V and J ends lost 4 bases and 0 bases respectively, with 13 bases between them. The CDR3 DNA reads TGTGCCAGCAGCTACCCAGACCGAGGCTCTGGAAACACCATATATTTT. It is translated as CASSYPDRGSGNTIYF.

The J gene is TRBJ2-2, the V gene TRBV30; TRBD1 matches 7 bases. Germline assignment: CDR1 GTSNPN and CDR2 SVGIG (reference sequence). The V and J ends lost 7 bases and 4 bases, in that order; junction bases with no gene match: 15. The CDR3 consists of 16 residues. The CDR3 protein is CASTTGSGMITGELFF. The DNA for the CDR3 is TGTGCCTCGACGACAGGGTCAGGGATGATCACCGGGGAGCTGTTTTTT.

The sample holds one count of this clone. The chain couples TRBV6-5 to TRBJ1-2; tentatively, D is TRBD1 (6 bases). The CDR3 is 15 amino acids. V was shortened by 0 bases and J by 2 bases, with 10 bases between the two germline ends. Germline CDR1 MNHEY, CDR2 SVGAGI. CDR3 loop: CASSYSYRANYGYTF. As DNA, the CDR3 is TGTGCCAGCAGTTACTCGTACAGGGCCAACTATGGCTACACCTTC.

The J gene is TRBJ1-6, the V gene TRBV2; weak D call: TRBD1 (5 bases). V was pared by 7 bases and J by 5 bases, with 15 bases between. Germline V gene sequence: CDR1 SNHLY, CDR2 FYNNEI. The CDR3 sequence is 15 residues long. Here the CDR3 DNA reads TGTGCCAGCACTTTGGCAGGGAAGGATAATTCACCCCTCCACTTT. It specifies CASTLAGKDNSPLHF.

The CDR3 sequence: CASSQDLGGSYNEQFF. DNA of the CDR3: TGTGCCAGCAGCCAAGATCTGGGCGGATCCTACAATGAGCAGTTCTTC. The V call is TRBV4-2, the J call TRBJ2-1; no reliable D call. Germline V gene lookup returns CDR1 LGHNA and CDR2 YNFKEQ. Trimming took 0 bases from V and 1 from J, leaving 10 bases between them. The CDR3 has 16 amino acids.

The chain carries TRBV10-3 and TRBJ1-5; D remains unclear. The CDR3 sequence is 13 residues long. From germline, CDR1 is ENHRY and CDR2 SYGVKD. Deletions cut 6 bases from V and 0 bases from J, with 6 bases between. This CDR3 reads CAIRSYSNQPQHF. The CDR3 coding sequence is TGTGCCATCAGATCGTATAGCAATCAGCCCCAGCATTTT.

The genes are TRBV20-1 and TRBJ2-7, with D unresolved. CDR1 is DFQATT, CDR2 SNEGSKA, per germline (reference sequence). The length of the CDR3 is 11 residues. Deletions cut 0 bases from V and 3 bases from J, with 3 bases between. CDR3 region: CSAREVYEQYF. CDR3 sequence (DNA): TGCAGTGCTAGAGAGGTCTACGAGCAGTACTTC.

The chain recombines TRBV15 with TRBJ2-3; 7 bases agree with TRBD2. The ends lost 1 base at V and 2 bases at J; junction bases unmatched: 9. CDR1 is LNHNV, CDR2 YYDKDF, per germline (reference sequence). The CDR3 sequence is 17 residues long. The CDR3 coding sequence is TGTGCCACCAGCAGAGTGGGACTATTATTTAACACAGATACGCAGTATTTT. It yields the protein CATSRVGLLFNTDTQYF. Drawing the rest from reference TRBV15 and TRBJ2-3, the complete variable domain is DAMVIQNPRYQVTQFGKPVTLSCSQTLNHNVMYWYQQKSSQAPKLLFHYYDKDFNNEADTPDNFQSRRPNTSFCFLDIRSPGLGDTAMYLCATSRVGLLFNTDTQYFGPGTRLTVL.

J is TRBJ2-5 and V is TRBV5-1; TRBD1 aligns across 7 bases. The CDR3 extends over 16 amino acids. The J segment lost 0 bases and the V segment lost 0 bases, leaving 5 bases of the junction unmatched. CDR1 and CDR2 from the germline V gene are SGHRS and YFSETQ. The CDR3 nucleotides read TGCGCCAGCAGCTTGGGGGGACAGATGTACCAAGAGACCCAGTACTTC. This encodes CASSLGGQMYQETQYF.

The J gene is TRBJ2-3, the V gene TRBV7-2; 12 bases align to TRBD2. Germline V gene sequence: CDR1 SGHTA, CDR2 FQGNSA. The CDR3 runs 19 residues. V lost 0 bases to trimming and J lost 0 bases; unmatched junction nucleotides: 7. The DNA of the CDR3 is TGTGCCAGCAGCTTAGCGCGGGCTAGCGGGAGGGCTAGCACAGATACGCAGTATTTT. This translates into CASSLARASGRASTDTQYF.

The rearrangement joins TRBV10-1 to TRBJ2-3, with 7 bases aligning to TRBD2. V gave up 2 bases and J gave up 6 bases; unmatched junction bases: 2. The CDR3 loop spans 13 amino acids. Germline V gives CDR1 WNHNN, CDR2 SYGVQD (reference sequence). The CDR3, as DNA: TGCGCCAGCAGTGAGACTAGCGAGGATACGCAGTATTTT. This sequence encodes CASSETSEDTQYF.

The gene calls are TRBV28 and TRBJ2-5; maybe TRBD1 (6 bases). V gave up 3 bases and J gave up 9 bases, with 11 bases separating them. The CDR3 spans 12 residues. The germline V gene encodes CDR1 MDHEN and CDR2 SYDVKM. Here the CDR3 DNA reads TGTGCCAGCAGTTTGGAAAAGGGGGCCCAGTACTTC. Amino acid sequence: CASSLEKGAQYF.